The next 21 T cell receptor beta chains were all read from a single sample in a study of OX40 agonist ivuxolimab in advanced cancers. Receptor libraries were prepared by the immunoSEQ multiplex PCR assay. As stored in TCRdb, this immuneACCESS dataset retains in-frame rearrangements with V and J assigned. A fraction of the clones does not appear; measured against another copy, unresolved V genes explain less than half of the discrepancy, and the remainder lacks a known reason. This sample gives some 82,000 clones in total; approximately 86% of them show up just once. 0.75% to 0.9% of the sample goes to the ten largest clones. Sample: CD4+ or CD8+ T cells sorted from blood, taken in a trial of the OX40 agonist ivuxolimab. The receptors originated from an adult with an advanced solid tumor such as melanoma, head and neck, liver or kidney cancer.

The V and J genes are TRBV27 and TRBJ1-5; D is uncertain. This CDR3 contains 16 residues. The germline V gene has CDR1 MNHEY and CDR2 SMNVEV (reference sequence). V dropped 1 base and J dropped 0 bases, with 10 bases sitting between them. The CDR3 DNA is TGTGCCAGCAGTTTATACGGGTCTTATAGCAATCAGCCCCAGCATTTT. This encodes CASSLYGSYSNQPQHF.

This chain joins TRBV7-3 and TRBJ1-1; weak D call: TRBD1 (5 bases). With 0 bases removed from V and 3 bases from J, the gap between germline ends came to 14 bases. CDR1 and CDR2 from the germline V gene are SGHTA and FQGTGA. This CDR3 region has 16 residues. In nucleotides, the CDR3 is TGTGCCAGCAGCTTAACAGGTATGACGGGGGACACTGAAGCTTTCTTT. Translated, it gives CASSLTGMTGDTEAFF. The full variable domain, rest sourced from reference TRBV7-3 and TRBJ1-1, is GAGVSQTPSNKVTEKGKYVELRCDPISGHTALYWYRQSLGQGPEFLIYFQGTGAADDSGLPNDRFFAVRPEGSVSTLKIQRTERGDSAVYLCASSLTGMTGDTEAFFGQGTRLTVV.

V and J are TRBV5-1 and TRBJ2-3; D is perhaps TRBD1 (5 bases). Trimming removed 4 bases at V and 3 bases at J, with 9 bases between. Germline V gives CDR1 SGHRS, CDR2 YFSETQ. CDR3 length: 13 amino acids. DNA of the CDR3: TGCGCCAGCAGCCACGACAGAACAGATACGCAGTATTTT. Protein sequence: CASSHDRTDTQYF. Complete variable domain (other parts from reference TRBV5-1 and TRBJ2-3): KAGVTQTPRYLIKTRGQQVTLSCSPISGHRSVSWYQQTPGQGLQFLFEYFSETQRNKGNFPGRFSGRQFSNSRSEMNVSTLELGDSALYLCASSHDRTDTQYFGPGTRLTVL.

The chain is built from TRBV4-2 and TRBJ2-3; D possibly corresponds to TRBD2 (6 bases). V lost 4 bases and J lost 9, with 17 bases in between. This CDR3 comprises 14 residues. The germline V gene has CDR1 LGHNA and CDR2 YNFKEQ. CDR3 residues: CASSLPGGVQTQYF. In DNA, the CDR3 is TGTGCCAGCAGCCTCCCCGGCGGGGTACAGACGCAGTATTTT.

This clone was detected only once. The chain links TRBV9 to TRBJ2-3, with 8 bases lining up with TRBD2. The CDR3 is 15 residues long. The V gene's germline CDR1 is SGDLS and CDR2 YYNGEE. V shed 4 bases and J 4 bases; nucleotides not matched to a gene: 8. The CDR3 DNA follows: TGTGCCAGCAGCAAACGCGGGGGGAGAGCAGATACGCAGTATTTT. Its protein product is CASSKRGGRADTQYF.

With regard to this clone: The junction differs from germline at one of its ends, possibly a read error. J is TRBJ2-5 and V is TRBV6-6; D not resolved. The CDR3 contains 13 residues. The germline V gene has CDR1 MNHNY and CDR2 SVGAGI (reference sequence). The CDR3 nucleotides read TGTGCCAGCAGTTCTACACTACAAGGGACCCAGTACTTC. As protein: CASSSTLQGTQYF.

The chain employs TRBV27 and TRBJ2-2; D perhaps matches TRBD2 (6 bases). V was pared by 2 bases and J by 5 bases, with 15 bases between. The CDR3 consists of 16 residues. CDR1 is MNHEY and CDR2 is SMNVEV in the germline V gene (reference sequence). The DNA of the CDR3 is TGTGCCAGCAGTTTAGGGTGGGAGGTAGTAACCGGGGAGCTGTTTTTT. Its protein is CASSLGWEVVTGELFF.

The chain uses TRBV27 and TRBJ2-2; D not resolved. Germline V lookup: CDR1 MNHEY, CDR2 SMNVEV (reference sequence). Trimming cost V 6 bases and J 1 base, with 3 bases left between them. The CDR3 runs 12 residues. Here the CDR3 DNA reads TGTGCCAGCAGACGGAACACCGGGGAGCTGTTTTTT. Protein sequence: CASRRNTGELFF.

This chain uses TRBV7-8 with TRBJ1-3; the D gene is possibly TRBD1 (6 bases). CDR1 and CDR2 from the germline V gene are SGHVS and FQNEAQ. V was clipped by 6 bases and J by 2 bases, with 17 bases between them. The CDR3 has 16 amino acids. CDR3 loop: CASRSGGLLAGNTIYF. In nucleotides, the CDR3 is TGTGCCAGCAGGTCGGGGGGGCTCCTAGCTGGAAACACCATATATTTT.

The CDR3 sequence: CASSTGDTQYF. CDR3 sequence (DNA): TGTGCCAGCAGCACGGGAGATACGCAGTATTTT. The gene calls are TRBV7-9 and TRBJ2-3; D is undetermined. The CDR3 totals 11 residues. Germline V lookup: CDR1 SEHNR, CDR2 FQNEAQ (reference sequence). Trimming removed 5 bases from V and 5 bases from J, with 5 bases in between.

The chain carries TRBV5-1 and TRBJ2-5; 7 nucleotides match TRBD1. Judging by the DNA end, TRBJ2-7 fits better; the J call may be wrong. The CDR3 extends over 12 amino acids. Per the germline V gene, CDR1 is SGHRS and CDR2 is YFSETQ. CDR3 protein: CASRRDSYEQYF. Written as DNA, the CDR3 is TGCGCCAGCAGGAGGGACAGCTACGAGCAGTACTTC.

This clone was observed once. The CDR3 DNA reads TGTGCCAGCAGCCGGGCCATGACTAATGAAAAACTGTTTTTT. Translating gives CASSRAMTNEKLFF. V gene TRBV7-9 combines with J gene TRBJ1-4; D gene unclear. The V gene lost 5 bases and the J gene lost 2 bases, with 9 bases spanning the gap. CDR3 size: 14 residues. From germline, CDR1 is SEHNR and CDR2 FQNEAQ (reference sequence).

The genes are TRBV11-3 and TRBJ2-5, with TRBD2 matching 7 bases. The germline gives CDR1 SGHNT, CDR2 YENEEA. The V gene end was trimmed by 3 bases and the J gene end by 2 bases; junction bases not matched to a gene: 6. This CDR3 contains 15 residues. The CDR3 DNA follows: TGTGCCAGCAGCTTGGGGGGGGATTTGCAAGAGACCCAGTACTTC. Protein: CASSLGGDLQETQYF.

This clone was recorded once. The chain carries TRBV7-3 and TRBJ2-7; D is unresolved. The CDR3 contains 13 residues. The V gene lost 3 bases and the J gene lost 3 bases, with 9 bases spanning the gap. Germline V CDR1 and CDR2: SGHTA, FQGTGA. The CDR3 sequence is CASSFVPGYEQYF. In nucleotides, the CDR3 is TGTGCCAGCAGCTTTGTCCCCGGCTACGAGCAGTACTTC.

This sequence joins TRBV20-1 and TRBJ2-5; D remains ambiguous. The CDR3 is 11 amino acids. The germline V and J ends were trimmed by 4 bases and 2 bases, with 5 bases remaining between them. CDR1 and CDR2 (germline): DFQATT, SNEGSKA (reference sequence). As DNA, the CDR3 is TGCAGTGCTAAACGGCAAGAGACCCAGTACTTC. Its protein product is CSAKRQETQYF.

The chain has TRBV7-8 and TRBJ2-7; TRBD1 aligns across 10 bases. CDR3 size: 17 residues. Germline lookup yields CDR1 SGHVS and CDR2 FQNEAQ. With V trimmed by 7 bases and J by 3 bases, 15 bases remained unmatched. The CDR3: CASNPQLLGQGNYEQYF. DNA of the CDR3: TGTGCCAGCAACCCGCAGCTCCTGGGACAGGGGAACTACGAGCAGTACTTC.

This chain links TRBV5-1 with TRBJ2-7, with unresolved D. The V end lost 0 bases, the J end lost 3 bases, and 7 bases lay between the germline ends. The CDR3 length is 13 residues. CDR1 is SGHRS and CDR2 is YFSETQ in the germline V gene. In DNA, the CDR3 is TGCGCCAGCAGCTTGGAGAGCTTCTACGAGCAGTACTTC. Protein product: CASSLESFYEQYF.

This rearrangement joins TRBV28 to TRBJ2-7; a possible D gene is TRBD1 (6 bases). This CDR3 comprises 14 residues. From germline, CDR1 is MDHEN and CDR2 SYDVKM. V gave up 1 base and J gave up 2 bases, with 9 bases separating them. Written as DNA, the CDR3 is TGTGCCAGCAGTTTATCAGGGGTGGCCTACGAGCAGTACTTC. It is translated as CASSLSGVAYEQYF.

The chain uses TRBV10-3 and TRBJ2-3, with a weak D call TRBD1 (5 bases). The CDR3 is 15 amino acids. Germline V gene data show CDR1 as ENHRY and CDR2 as SYGVKD. Trimming pared 0 bases from V and 6 bases from J, leaving 13 bases between. The CDR3 nucleotides are TGTGCCATCAGTGAGTCGATATGGGGCGGCGATACGCAGTATTTT. Its translation: CAISESIWGGDTQYF.

The rearrangement joins TRBV23-1 to TRBJ2-7; D remains ambiguous. TRBV23-1 is an open reading frame whose function is uncertain. This CDR3 region has 15 residues. V lost 6 bases and J lost 2, with 17 bases in between. For the CDR3, the DNA is TGCGCCAGCAGCCCCCCAGGAAGAAGGGCCTACGAGCAGTACTTC. This sequence encodes CASSPPGRRAYEQYF.

The chain couples TRBV9 to TRBJ2-5, with 8 bases that match TRBD1. CDR1 and CDR2 (germline): SGDLS, YYNGEE. The CDR3 totals 14 residues. V lost 0 bases and J lost 5; bases outside the gene matches: 3. The CDR3 bases are TGTGCCAGCAGCGTAGGACAGGGGCTGGAGACCCAGTACTTC. This codes for CASSVGQGLETQYF.